These 13 T cell receptor beta chains came from one sample sequenced in a study of cytomegalovirus exposure and HLA in healthy donors. Use of 60 Vbeta and 13 Jbeta primers characterized the PCR. Here immunoSEQ multiplex PCR was the method, and the copy in TCRdb shows in-frame clones only, minus some. Of about 190,000 clones listed, roughly 81% are singletons. Sequencing was done on a sample of PBMCs. The origin of the receptors is a woman aged 25 to 45 in good health and CMV-seropositive.

This chain uses TRBV6-5 with TRBJ1-1; D is perhaps TRBD1 (5 bases). CDR1 is MNHEY and CDR2 is SVGAGI in the germline V gene. The CDR3 extends over 13 amino acids. Trimming stripped 2 bases from V and 7 bases from J, with 11 bases between. CDR3 region: CASSYGGKDEAFF. In nucleotides, the CDR3 is TGTGCCAGCAGTTACGGGGGGAAGGATGAAGCTTTCTTT.

The gene calls are TRBV28 and TRBJ1-5; 8 positions agree with TRBD1. Germline loops: CDR1 MDHEN, CDR2 SYDVKM. CDR3 length: 15 residues. The ends lost 8 bases at V and 4 bases at J; junction bases unmatched: 10. The CDR3 spells CASDPRTGRNQPQHF. The CDR3 DNA follows: TGTGCCAGCGACCCCCGGACAGGGCGGAATCAGCCCCAGCATTTT.

The chain joins TRBV4-2 to TRBJ2-7; 11 nucleotides match TRBD2. The germline V gene has CDR1 LGHNA and CDR2 YNFKEQ. V dropped 3 bases and J dropped 0; count of bases not matched to a gene: 4. CDR3 length: 16 residues. This chain's CDR3 is CASSQLTSGSSYEQYF. Written as DNA, the CDR3 is TGTGCCAGCAGCCAGCTTACTAGCGGGAGCTCCTACGAGCAGTACTTC.

This clone has only one observation. This sequence joins TRBV6-1 and TRBJ2-2; D may be TRBD1 (8 bases). Trimming left V 2 bases short and J 7 bases short, with 14 bases between. The CDR3 is made up of 15 amino acids. Germline V gives CDR1 MNHNS, CDR2 SASEGT. The CDR3, as DNA: TGTGCCAGCAGTGAAACGACAGGGGAGGGCGGGGAGCTGTTTTTT. It translates to CASSETTGEGGELFF.

V is TRBV19 and J is TRBJ2-1; D possibly corresponds to TRBD1 (6 bases). Trimming removed 5 bases from V and 11 bases from J, with 10 bases in between. From germline, CDR1 is LNHDA and CDR2 SQIVND (reference sequence). The CDR3 has 11 amino acids. CDR3 sequence (DNA): TGTGCCAGTAGTCTCGACAGGCAGCAGTTCTTC. This codes for CASSLDRQQFF. The variable domain in full, completed from reference TRBV19 and TRBJ2-1, reads DGGITQSPKYLFRKEGQNVTLSCEQNLNHDAMYWYRQDPGQGLRLIYYSQIVNDFQKGDIAEGYSVSREKKESFPLTVTSAQKNPTAFYLCASSLDRQQFFGPGTRLTVL.

J is TRBJ2-5 and V is TRBV6-1; D may be TRBD2 (6 bases). Germline V gives CDR1 MNHNS, CDR2 SASEGT. The CDR3 contains 15 residues. V shed 2 bases and J shed 4 bases, with 14 bases lying between them. The CDR3 nucleotides are TGTGCCAGCAGTGAAATGGAGCGGAGGGGAGAGACCCAGTACTTC. Its protein product is CASSEMERRGETQYF.

The gene calls are TRBV28 and TRBJ2-7, with 8 bases fitting TRBD2. This CDR3 is 13 amino acids long. Trimming cost V 6 bases and J 4 bases; bases outside gene matches: 5. Germline CDR1 MDHEN, CDR2 SYDVKM. CDR3 amino acids: CASSPGGQYEQYF. CDR3 coding DNA: TGTGCCAGCAGCCCGGGGGGGCAATACGAGCAGTACTTC.

This chain joins TRBV7-9 and TRBJ1-1; weak D call: TRBD1 (6 bases). From germline, CDR1 is SEHNR and CDR2 FQNEAQ (reference sequence). With 4 bases removed from V and 4 bases from J, the gap between germline ends came to 10 bases. There are 13 residues in the CDR3. This CDR3 reads CASSSQGPTEAFF. The CDR3 nucleotides read TGTGCCAGCAGCTCACAGGGCCCCACTGAAGCTTTCTTT.

The chain couples TRBV7-9 to TRBJ1-1; 11 positions agree with TRBD1. This CDR3 has 15 amino acids. J lost 3 bases, V lost 5 bases, and 5 bases had no gene match. Germline loops: CDR1 SEHNR, CDR2 FQNEAQ (reference sequence). The CDR3 nucleotides read TGTGCCAGCAGCGGAGGGACAGGGGGAGACACTGAAGCTTTCTTT. This encodes CASSGGTGGDTEAFF. The whole variable domain, filled in from reference TRBV7-9 and TRBJ1-1, reads DTGVSQNPRHKITKRGQNVTFRCDPISEHNRLYWYRQTLGQGPEFLTYFQNEAQLEKSRLLSDRFSAERPKGSFSTLEIQRTEQGDSAMYLCASSGGTGGDTEAFFGQGTRLTVV.

This clone occurred a few times. The chain is built from TRBV10-2 and TRBJ2-5, with a tentative D call TRBD2 (6 bases). Deletions cut 4 bases from V and 4 bases from J, with 10 bases between. Per the germline V gene, CDR1 is WSHSY and CDR2 is SAAADI. CDR3 length: 13 amino acids. CDR3 residues: CASSVGGGETQYF. CDR3 DNA sequence: TGCGCCAGCAGTGTGGGGGGAGGAGAGACCCAGTACTTC.

V gene TRBV2 combines with J gene TRBJ2-3; TRBD1 matches at 10 bases. CDR3 length: 15 residues. Germline trimming cut 7 bases from V and 4 bases from J; bases unmatched to any gene: 8. Germline V gene lookup returns CDR1 SNHLY and CDR2 FYNNEI. The CDR3: CASTSTGGWADTQYF. Here the CDR3 DNA reads TGTGCCAGCACCTCGACAGGGGGCTGGGCAGATACGCAGTATTTT. Based on the CDR3 plus reference TRBV2 and TRBJ2-3, the full variable domain is EPEVTQTPSHQVTQMGQEVILRCVPISNHLYFYWYRQILGQKVEFLVSFYNNEISEKSEIFDDQFSVERPDGSNFTLKIRSTKLEDSAMYFCASTSTGGWADTQYFGPGTRLTVL.

The rearrangement links TRBV27 to TRBJ2-1; a weak D match, TRBD2 (6 bases). From germline, CDR1 is MNHEY and CDR2 SMNVEV (reference sequence). Deletions cut 0 bases from V and 0 bases from J, with 12 bases between. The length of the CDR3 is 17 residues. CDR3 sequence reads: CASSLSKGGDSYNEQFF. The CDR3 coding sequence is TGTGCCAGCAGTTTATCGAAAGGCGGGGACTCCTACAATGAGCAGTTCTTC.

This clone has a single count. The rearrangement links TRBV4-1 to TRBJ2-5; D unclear. There are 14 residues in the CDR3. V lost 0 bases and J 2 bases, leaving 7 bases between the germline ends. The germline gives CDR1 MGHRA, CDR2 YSYEKL. CDR3 sequence (DNA): TGCGCCAGCAGCCAAGAGTCGGGTCAAGAGACCCAGTACTTC. Residues: CASSQESGQETQYF.